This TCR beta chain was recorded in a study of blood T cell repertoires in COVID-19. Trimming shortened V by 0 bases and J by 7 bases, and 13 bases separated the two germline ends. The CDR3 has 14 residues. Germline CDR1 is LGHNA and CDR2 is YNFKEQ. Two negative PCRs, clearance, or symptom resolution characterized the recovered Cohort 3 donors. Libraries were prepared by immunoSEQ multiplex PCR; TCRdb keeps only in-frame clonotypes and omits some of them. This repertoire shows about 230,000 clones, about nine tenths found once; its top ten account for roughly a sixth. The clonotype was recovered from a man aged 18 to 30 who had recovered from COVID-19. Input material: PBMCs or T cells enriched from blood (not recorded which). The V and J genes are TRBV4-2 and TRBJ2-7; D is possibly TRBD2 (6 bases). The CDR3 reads CASSQEGAAGEQYF. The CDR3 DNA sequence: TGTGCCAGCAGCCAAGAAGGAGCTGCGGGGGAGCAGTACTTC.